The rows below give T cell receptor beta chains drawn from one sample of a study of blood T cell repertoires in COVID-19. The repertoire was sequenced with immunoSEQ multiplex PCR; TCRdb's copy has only in-frame clones and lacks some. The sample carries about 150,000 clones, over 75% recorded once. Specimen: peripheral blood. These receptors were obtained from a human donor in a cohort sampled during active COVID-19. Both conserved end residues are part of each CDR3. The D gene is left open where the match is weak. Only part of the rows carry a size: once, few, many, or a class if the clone is expanded.

J gene,D gene,clone size,V gene,CDR3 protein,CDR3 DNA
TRBJ1-5,TRBD1,once,TRBV10-3,CAISETGGNQPQHF,TGTGCCATCAGTGAGACAGGGGGGAATCAGCCCCAGCATTTT
TRBJ1-5,TRBD1,-,TRBV30,CAWSGTGYQPQHF,TGTGCCTGGAGTGGGACAGGGTATCAGCCCCAGCATTTT
TRBJ1-6,TRBD1,-,TRBV14,CASSQVRTGEVSPLHF,TGTGCCAGCAGCCAAGTCCGGACAGGGGAAGTTTCACCCCTCCACTTT
TRBJ1-2,-,-,TRBV3-1/TRBV3-2,CASSQANLGARGYTF,TGTGCCAGCAGCCAAGCAAACCTGGGGGCGAGAGGCTACACCTTC
TRBJ1-4,TRBD1,-,TRBV11-3,CASSSRTGSNEKLFF,TGTGCCAGCAGCTCACGGACAGGATCTAATGAAAAACTGTTTTTT
TRBJ2-7,-,-,TRBV10-3,CAISESGQGKEQYF,TGTGCCATCAGTGAGTCGGGCCAGGGTAAAGAGCAGTACTTC
TRBJ2-7,-,-,TRBV5-5,CASSLRAGAGSYEQYF,TGTGCCAGCAGCTTGAGGGCGGGGGCAGGTTCCTACGAGCAGTACTTC
TRBJ1-6,TRBD1,-,TRBV30,CAWRTRPGQGFSYNSPLHF,TGTGCCTGGAGAACGAGGCCGGGACAGGGGTTCTCCTATAATTCACCCCTCCACTTT
TRBJ2-5,TRBD1,-,TRBV19,CASSMGTGLTQYF,TGTGCCAGTAGTATGGGGACAGGACTGACCCAGTACTTC
TRBJ2-1,TRBD2,-,TRBV29-1,CSTARVAGGMDEQFF,TGCAGCACGGCCCGCGTAGCGGGAGGGATGGATGAGCAGTTCTTC
TRBJ1-1,-,-,TRBV6-2/TRBV6-3,CASSSMKSQGGTEAFF,TGTGCCAGCAGTTCTATGAAAAGTCAGGGAGGCACTGAAGCTTTCTTT
TRBJ1-2,TRBD1,many,TRBV5-1,CASRDPTGSYGYTF,TGCGCCAGCAGGGATCCGACAGGGAGCTATGGCTACACCTTC
TRBJ2-2,-,-,TRBV15,CATSRDKGIDTGELFF,TGTGCCACCAGCAGAGATAAGGGGATCGACACCGGGGAGCTGTTTTTT
TRBJ2-1,TRBD2,-,TRBV7-9,CASSAGLAGETEQFF,TGTGCCAGCAGCGCGGGACTAGCGGGAGAAACAGAGCAGTTCTTC
TRBJ1-2,TRBD1,-,TRBV20-1,CSASRRGQGGYTF,TGCAGTGCTAGTCGCAGGGGGCAAGGGGGCTACACCTTC
TRBJ2-1,-,once,TRBV18,CASSPTTTLLNEQFF,TGTGCCAGCTCACCGACTACAACACTCCTCAATGAGCAGTTCTTC
TRBJ1-5,-,-,TRBV7-2,CASSLAGGGNQPQHF,TGTGCCAGCAGCTTAGCAGGGGGGGGCAATCAGCCCCAGCATTTT
TRBJ1-5,-,-,TRBV7-2,CASSLDGTSQPQHF,TGTGCCAGCAGCTTAGATGGGACAAGCCAGCCCCAGCATTTT
TRBJ2-1,TRBD1,-,TRBV6-5,CASSGQGRDEQFF,TGTGCCAGCAGCGGACAGGGGAGGGATGAGCAGTTCTTC
TRBJ2-7,-,-,TRBV6-6,CASLLQGREQYF,TGTGCCAGTTTATTACAGGGAAGGGAGCAGTACTTC
TRBJ1-1,TRBD1,-,TRBV5-6,CASSLPDRASFSEAFF,TGTGCCAGCAGCTTGCCGGACAGGGCGAGCTTCTCTGAAGCTTTCTTT
TRBJ1-4,TRBD1,-,TRBV4-1,CASSQAQGFDNEKLFF,TGCGCCAGCAGCCAAGCACAGGGGTTTGATAATGAAAAACTGTTTTTT
TRBJ1-1,-,many,TRBV6-5,CASSGNPTEAFF,TGTGCCAGCTCAGGGAACCCCACTGAAGCTTTCTTT
TRBJ1-2,TRBD1,-,TRBV19,CASSTTGGAVGYTF,TGTGCCAGTAGTACGACAGGGGGCGCGGTTGGCTACACCTTC
TRBJ2-5,TRBD1,-,TRBV12-5,CASGLVPPGGGETQYF,TGTGCTAGTGGTTTGGTACCCCCAGGGGGCGGGGAGACCCAGTACTTC
TRBJ1-5,-,-,TRBV12-3/TRBV12-4,CASSLAGVRPQHF,TGTGCCAGCAGTTTAGCCGGGGTTAGGCCCCAGCATTTT
TRBJ2-5,TRBD1,-,TRBV7-2,CASSLTGGRETQYF,TGTGCCAGCAGCTTAACAGGGGGCCGGGAGACCCAGTACTTC
TRBJ1-6,-,-,TRBV12-3/TRBV12-4,CASSFRGTPLHF,TGTGCCAGCAGTTTTCGGGGTACACCCCTCCACTTT
TRBJ2-6,-,few,TRBV5-1,CASSLAGLGSGANVLTF,TGCGCCAGCAGCTTGGCAGGGTTGGGCTCTGGGGCCAACGTCCTGACTTTC
TRBJ2-5,-,-,TRBV6-1,CASSVRRAPWQETQYF,TGTGCCAGCAGTGTACGTAGAGCTCCTTGGCAAGAGACCCAGTACTTC
TRBJ2-1,TRBD2,many,TRBV27,CASSLSGLADFGDEQFF,TGTGCCAGCAGTTTATCGGGACTAGCTGACTTCGGGGACGAGCAGTTCTTC
TRBJ1-4,-,-,TRBV5-1,CASSLESREKLFF,TGCGCCAGCAGCTTGGAATCACGGGAAAAACTGTTTTTT
TRBJ1-1,TRBD1,-,TRBV9,CASSVLQGAGAEAFF,TGTGCCAGCAGCGTTTTACAGGGGGCGGGTGCTGAAGCTTTCTTT
TRBJ2-4,TRBD1,-,TRBV7-2,CASSLGADRGRNIQYF,TGTGCCAGCAGCTTAGGGGCCGACAGGGGTCGTAACATTCAGTACTTC
TRBJ1-1,-,-,TRBV7-2,CASTPWASRVTEAFF,TGTGCCAGCACCCCATGGGCCTCGCGCGTGACTGAAGCTTTCTTT
TRBJ2-7,TRBD1,-,TRBV14,CASSRRRDREEQYF,TGTGCCAGCAGCCGCCGCCGGGACAGAGAAGAGCAGTACTTC
TRBJ1-3,TRBD1,-,TRBV28,CASSFFVGTGLNTIYF,TGTGCCAGCAGTTTCTTTGTCGGGACAGGGTTAAACACCATATATTTT
TRBJ1-1,TRBD1,-,TRBV28,CASSAATGVNTEAFF,TGTGCCAGCAGTGCCGCGACAGGGGTGAACACTGAAGCTTTCTTT
TRBJ2-1,TRBD2,-,TRBV4-3,CASSQEVAGGSYNEQFF,TGCGCCAGCAGCCAAGAGGTAGCGGGAGGGTCCTACAATGAGCAGTTCTTC
TRBJ2-7,-,-,TRBV5-6,CASSFFRGGPTQQYF,TGTGCCAGCAGCTTCTTTCGCGGGGGCCCAACTCAGCAGTACTTC
TRBJ1-4,-,-,TRBV18,CASSPPSVGGEKLFF,TGTGCCAGCTCACCACCCAGCGTGGGAGGTGAAAAACTGTTTTTT
TRBJ2-3,-,-,TRBV9,CASSRTGFGHTDTQYF,TGTGCCAGCAGCCGTACAGGGTTTGGGCACACAGATACGCAGTATTTT
TRBJ1-2,-,-,TRBV5-1,CASSPRRGGGYTF,TGCGCCAGCAGCCCCAGGAGGGGAGGAGGCTACACCTTC
TRBJ1-4,-,-,TRBV24-1,CATSDAGVVEKLFF,TGTGCCACCAGTGATGCAGGGGTGGTCGAAAAACTGTTTTTT
TRBJ1-5,-,-,TRBV11-3,CASSLRGQPQHF,TGTGCCAGCAGCTTACGGGGGCAGCCCCAGCATTTT
TRBJ1-3,-,-,TRBV10-3,CAIGGASGNTIYF,TGTGCCATAGGGGGGGCCTCTGGAAACACCATATATTTT
TRBJ2-5,-,once,TRBV6-5,CASTSRRAQETQYF,TGTGCCAGCACGTCGCGGCGGGCACAAGAGACCCAGTACTTC
TRBJ2-1,TRBD2,-,TRBV27,CASSSISGGYNEQFF,TGTGCCAGCAGTTCTATTAGCGGGGGGTACAATGAGCAGTTCTTC
TRBJ1-3,TRBD1,-,TRBV7-2,CASSFRDRVTIYF,TGTGCCAGCAGCTTCCGGGACAGGGTCACCATATATTTT
TRBJ2-2,-,-,TRBV7-2,CASSFSSTGELFF,TGTGCCAGCAGCTTTAGCAGCACCGGGGAGCTGTTTTTT
TRBJ2-3,TRBD2,-,TRBV7-2,CATRAGGTDTQYF,TGTGCCACCAGAGCGGGGGGCACAGATACGCAGTATTTT
TRBJ2-3,TRBD2,-,TRBV6-5,CASRSSGSGDTQYF,TGTGCCAGCAGATCTAGCGGGAGTGGAGATACGCAGTATTTT
TRBJ2-7,-,-,TRBV5-1,CASSLARTTYEQYF,TGCGCCAGCAGCTTGGCCAGGACAACCTACGAGCAGTACTTC
TRBJ2-3,TRBD1,once,TRBV5-1,CASSRTGTDTDTQYF,TGCGCCAGCAGCCGAACCGGGACAGACACAGATACGCAGTATTTT
TRBJ2-5,-,once,TRBV7-2,CASSLGSGKETQYF,TGTGCCAGCAGCTTAGGGTCAGGGAAAGAGACCCAGTACTTC
TRBJ1-4,-,-,TRBV11-3,CASSSGQEDGNEKLFF,TGTGCCAGCAGCTCGGGCCAGGAGGATGGTAATGAAAAACTGTTTTTT
TRBJ1-1,-,-,TRBV15,CATSRDGGSAFF,TGTGCCACCAGCAGAGATGGCGGCTCAGCTTTCTTT
TRBJ1-1,TRBD1,-,TRBV9,CASSPRTGYTEAFF,TGTGCCAGCAGCCCCAGGACAGGTTACACTGAAGCTTTCTTT
TRBJ1-5,TRBD1,-,TRBV19,CASSPRDRGFAQPQHF,TGTGCCAGTAGTCCCCGGGACAGGGGTTTCGCTCAGCCCCAGCATTTT
TRBJ2-3,-,once,TRBV5-5,CASSLSRGADTQYF,TGTGCCAGCAGCTTGAGCAGGGGAGCAGATACGCAGTATTTT